The next 19 T cell receptor beta chains were all read from a single sample in a study of shared clonotypes between healthy human individuals. Clones were read by immunoSEQ multiplex PCR, and TCRdb kept only the in-frame ones, dropping some. The table records around 700,000 clones, around 92% of them present only once. Terminally differentiated effector memory CD45RA+ cells were excluded by CCR7 positive selection of CD45RO-negative cells. The material sequenced was naive CD8+ T cells sorted from blood. The receptors shown here come from a young man in good health.

The CDR3 loop is CASSQKLSSGNTIYF. For the CDR3, the DNA is TGTGCCAGCTCACAAAAACTGAGCTCTGGAAACACCATATATTTT. V and J are TRBV18 and TRBJ1-3; D ambiguous. Germline V gene data show CDR1 as KGHSH and CDR2 as LQKENI. CDR3 size: 15 residues. V was pared by 4 bases and J by 0 bases, with 10 bases between.

V usage is TRBV19 and J usage is TRBJ2-1, with TRBD2 matching over 12 bases. There are 17 residues in the CDR3. V dropped 9 bases and J dropped 2; count of bases not matched to a gene: 11. Germline V gene data show CDR1 as LNHDA and CDR2 as SQIVND (reference sequence). The chain's CDR3 is CASPPDASGRAYNEQFF. CDR3 sequence (DNA): TGTGCCAGCCCACCCGACGCTAGCGGGAGGGCCTACAATGAGCAGTTCTTC.

This clone appeared once. This rearrangement joins TRBV4-1 to TRBJ2-7; tentative D call: TRBD1 (6 bases). This CDR3 has 14 amino acids. The germline gives CDR1 MGHRA, CDR2 YSYEKL. Trimming cost V 4 bases and J 7 bases, with 17 bases left between them. In DNA, the CDR3 is TGCGCCAGCAGCCGGGGACAAGACCCAAGGGAGCAGTACTTC. Encoded protein: CASSRGQDPREQYF.

The V gene is TRBV4-1, the J gene TRBJ2-1, with 9 positions matching TRBD2. Germline values: CDR1 MGHRA, CDR2 YSYEKL. The CDR3 runs 14 residues. V was pared by 4 bases and J by 8 bases, with 6 bases of the junction left unmatched. CDR3 sequence: CASSLWTSDDEQFF. For the CDR3, the DNA is TGCGCCAGCAGCCTATGGACTAGCGACGATGAGCAGTTCTTC.

This rearrangement joins TRBV5-5 to TRBJ2-3, with TRBD2 matching 7 bases. V gave up 2 bases and J gave up 5 bases; unmatched junction bases: 5. CDR3 length equals 14 residues. Germline CDR1 SGHKS, CDR2 YYEKEE (reference sequence). The CDR3 DNA follows: TGTGCCAGCAGCTTCGGCGGGAGCTTAGATACGCAGTATTTT. It encodes CASSFGGSLDTQYF.

This sequence joins TRBV19 and TRBJ2-7; 9 bases match TRBD1. V gave up 6 bases and J gave up 3 bases; unmatched junction bases: 3. Germline values: CDR1 LNHDA, CDR2 SQIVND (reference sequence). This CDR3 is 13 amino acids long. The CDR3 bases are TGTGCCAGTAGCGGGACAGGGCTCTACGAGCAGTACTTC. Amino acids: CASSGTGLYEQYF. The whole variable domain, remainder taken from reference TRBV19 and TRBJ2-7, is DGGITQSPKYLFRKEGQNVTLSCEQNLNHDAMYWYRQDPGQGLRLIYYSQIVNDFQKGDIAEGYSVSREKKESFPLTVTSAQKNPTAFYLCASSGTGLYEQYFGPGTRLTVT.

This clone was recorded once. The V call is TRBV4-1, the J call TRBJ2-1; tentatively, D is TRBD1 (5 bases). This CDR3 has 14 residues. The germline gives CDR1 MGHRA, CDR2 YSYEKL. Trimming left V 5 bases short and J 6 bases short, with 14 bases between. The chain's CDR3 is CASSFSDTPNEQFF. The CDR3 DNA sequence: TGCGCCAGCAGCTTTTCGGACACCCCCAATGAGCAGTTCTTC.

The chain recombines TRBV28 with TRBJ2-3, with 9 positions matching TRBD2. V shed 4 bases, J shed 0 bases, and the junction held 5 bases outside the gene matches. In germline, CDR1 is MDHEN, CDR2 SYDVKM. The CDR3 sequence is 16 residues long. The CDR3 protein is CASSWEREESTDTQYF. For the CDR3, the DNA is TGTGCCAGCAGTTGGGAGCGGGAGGAAAGCACAGATACGCAGTATTTT.

This sequence joins TRBV10-1 and TRBJ2-7, with D perhaps given as TRBD1 or TRBD2 (5 bases each). The CDR3 loop spans 13 amino acids. Germline V gene lookup returns CDR1 WNHNN and CDR2 SYGVQD (reference sequence). Deletions cut 9 bases from V and 3 bases from J, with 15 bases between. The CDR3 here is CARPTEGFYEQYF. DNA for the CDR3: TGCGCCAGACCGACAGAGGGGTTCTACGAGCAGTACTTC.

The chain couples TRBV5-1 to TRBJ2-3; TRBD1 matches at 8 bases. The ends lost 8 bases at V and 2 bases at J; junction bases unmatched: 10. The germline CDR1 and CDR2 sequences are SGHRS and YFSETQ. The CDR3 length is 15 residues. The CDR3, as DNA: TGCGCCAGTAGATGGAAGGGACAGGACACAGATACGCAGTATTTT. As protein: CASRWKGQDTDTQYF.

This chain links TRBV11-2 with TRBJ2-7; D may correspond to TRBD1 or TRBD2 (7 bases each). This CDR3 is built from 17 residues. Germline CDR1 is SGHAT and CDR2 is FQNNGV. The V and J ends lost 5 bases and 6 bases respectively, with 26 bases between them. CDR3 amino acids: CASSPPLGGGALGEQYF. DNA for the CDR3: TGTGCCAGCAGCCCCCCTTTGGGAGGGGGCGCATTAGGCGAGCAGTACTTC.

The chain employs TRBV9 and TRBJ2-7, with D hard to call. From germline, CDR1 is SGDLS and CDR2 YYNGEE. Trimming pared 5 bases from V and 4 bases from J, leaving 13 bases between. The CDR3 contains 13 residues. CDR3 residues: CASSPTSGYEQYF. The CDR3 DNA reads TGTGCCAGCAGTCCCACCTCCGGATACGAGCAGTACTTC. Based on the CDR3 plus reference TRBV9 and TRBJ2-7, the full variable domain is DSGVTQTPKHLITATGQRVTLRCSPRSGDLSVYWYQQSLDQGLQFLIQYYNGEERAKGNILERFSAQQFPDLHSELNLSSLELGDSALYFCASSPTSGYEQYFGPGTRLTVT.

The chain links TRBV27 to TRBJ2-7; perhaps TRBD2 as D (6 bases). V shed 1 base and J shed 5 bases, with 12 bases lying between them. The CDR3 loop spans 14 amino acids. Germline V lookup: CDR1 MNHEY, CDR2 SMNVEV (reference sequence). The CDR3 sequence is CASSLFLTGDEQYF. The DNA for the CDR3 is TGTGCCAGCAGTTTATTTCTGACGGGGGACGAGCAGTACTTC.

The gene calls are TRBV6-6 and TRBJ2-3; tentative D call: TRBD2 (5 bases). CDR3 length: 14 residues. Germline CDR1 and CDR2: MNHNY and SVGAGI (reference sequence). V was cut by 11 bases and J by 5 bases, with 20 bases left in between. The CDR3 nucleotides read TGTGCCGCTTCGAGGGTTGCCCTCGAAGATACGCAGTATTTT. This gives the protein CAASRVALEDTQYF.

This chain links TRBV5-1 with TRBJ1-1; no reliable D call. Germline V gene data show CDR1 as SGHRS and CDR2 as YFSETQ. This CDR3 has 16 amino acids. V was pared by 6 bases and J by 1 base, with 19 bases between. The CDR3: CASTPTNREWNTEAFF. DNA for the CDR3: TGCGCCAGCACTCCTACAAACCGGGAGTGGAACACTGAAGCTTTCTTT.

The rearrangement links TRBV6-1 to TRBJ2-1; TRBD2 matches at 11 bases. The V segment lost 2 bases and the J segment 4 bases; nucleotides outside the gene matches: 4. The CDR3 totals 16 residues. Germline V gives CDR1 MNHNS, CDR2 SASEGT. The CDR3 nucleotides read TGTGCCAGCAGTGAAACCGGGACTAGCGGTTACAATGAGCAGTTCTTC. As protein: CASSETGTSGYNEQFF.

The rearrangement uses TRBV30 and TRBJ1-2; the match to TRBD1 covers 7 bases. V trimming: 4 bases; J trimming: 2 bases; junction bases outside the gene matches: 4. The CDR3 is 13 amino acids. The germline gives CDR1 GTSNPN, CDR2 SVGIG (reference sequence). CDR3 DNA: TGTGCCTGGAATCAGGGGGGAAACTATGGCTACACCTTC. This encodes CAWNQGGNYGYTF.

With regard to this clone: The same CDR3 can be traced to other DNA sequences in this sample. The chain recombines TRBV7-9 with TRBJ2-7, with unresolved D. Germline CDR1 SEHNR, CDR2 FQNEAQ (reference sequence). Trimming pared 0 bases from V and 4 bases from J, leaving 4 bases between. This CDR3 is 12 amino acids long. CDR3 region: CASSLALYEQYF. The CDR3 DNA reads TGTGCCAGCAGCTTAGCCTTATACGAGCAGTACTTC. Supplemented by reference TRBV7-9 and TRBJ2-7, the full variable domain reads DTGVSQNPRHKITKRGQNVTFRCDPISEHNRLYWYRQTLGQGPEFLTYFQNEAQLEKSRLLSDRFSAERPKGSFSTLEIQRTEQGDSAMYLCASSLALYEQYFGPGTRLTVT.

The chain employs TRBV4-1 and TRBJ1-5; weak D call: TRBD1 (5 bases). Looked up from germline, CDR1 is MGHRA and CDR2 is YSYEKL. Trimming took off 5 bases at V and 5 bases at J, with 10 bases between the two ends. The CDR3 is 13 residues long. The CDR3 is CASSMGGDQPQHF. The CDR3 DNA follows: TGCGCCAGCAGCATGGGGGGGGATCAGCCCCAGCATTTT.